Listed here are 12 T cell receptor beta chains from one sample, sequenced in a study of identical twins. TCRdb recomputed calls from the 5' RACE reads with MiXCR, one row per CDR3 protein. In the table there are 1,800,000 or so distinct CDR3 sequences, roughly a third of which are singletons. Sequenced material: cord blood. Receptors were obtained from a newborn girl in good health.

The chain combines TRBV10-3 with TRBJ1-3, with D hard to call. V was trimmed by 8 bases and J by 4 bases, leaving 9 bases between them. This CDR3 has 12 amino acids. Germline V lookup: CDR1 ENHRY, CDR2 SYGVKD. CDR3: CAIGGTGNTIYF. In DNA form, the CDR3 reads TGTGCCATCGGTGGAACGGGAAACACCATATATTTT.

The V and J genes are TRBV7-6 and TRBJ2-7; tentative D call: TRBD2 (6 bases). This CDR3 region has 14 residues. From germline, CDR1 is SGHVS and CDR2 FNYEAQ. Trimming stripped 1 base from V and 3 bases from J, with 10 bases between. The CDR3 DNA sequence: TGTGCCAGCAGCTTAGATTCTAGCGACTACGAGCAGTACTTC. Translated: CASSLDSSDYEQYF.

This clonotype was counted between two and nine times. The chain recombines TRBV11-2 with TRBJ2-3; D possibly matches TRBD1 or TRBD2 (8 bases each). Germline-derived CDR1 and CDR2 are SGHAT and FQNNGV. The CDR3 runs 19 residues. The ends were cut back, 1 base at V and 3 bases at J, with 23 bases in the middle. CDR3 nucleotide sequence: TGTGCCAGCAGCTTAGGACAGGGGATAGCGGGATTTGGAACAGATACGCAGTATTTT. Translated: CASSLGQGIAGFGTDTQYF.

The rearrangement joins TRBV20-1 to TRBJ1-1; 9 bases align to TRBD1. This CDR3 has 14 amino acids. The trim removed 1 base at V and 6 bases at J, leaving 6 bases unmatched. Germline V gives CDR1 DFQATT, CDR2 SNEGSKA (reference sequence). CDR3 nucleotide sequence: TGCAGTGCTAGAGCCGGGACAGGGAGACCTGAAGCTTTCTTT. It yields the protein CSARAGTGRPEAFF.

Ten or more counts support this clonotype. The chain recombines TRBV12-3 or TRBV12-4 with TRBJ1-1; D not resolved. This CDR3 has 15 amino acids. The ends were cut back, 5 bases at V and 3 bases at J, with 16 bases in the middle. The CDR3 sequence: CASSNRARADTEAFF. The CDR3 DNA is TGTGCCAGCAGTAACCGCGCAAGGGCCGACACTGAAGCTTTCTTT.

The CDR3 loop is CASSSRGTGNTEAFF. Written as DNA, the CDR3 is TGTGCCAGCAGCTCACGCGGGACAGGAAACACTGAAGCTTTCTTT. The chain joins TRBV7-2 to TRBJ1-1, with 8 positions matching TRBD1. This CDR3 has 15 residues. Trimming removed 4 bases from V and 2 bases from J; junction bases left unmatched: 6. Germline V CDR1 and CDR2: SGHTA, FQGNSA.

This clonotype was counted once. The chain has TRBV5-1 and TRBJ2-1; TRBD1 matches at 7 bases. The DNA end is more similar to TRBJ2-7, so the J call may be wrong. Germline V gene lookup returns CDR1 SGHRS and CDR2 YFSETQ. The CDR3 is 15 amino acids. CDR3 in amino acids: CASSLGDRALYEQYF. CDR3 in DNA: TGCGCCAGCAGCTTGGGGGACAGAGCTCTCTACGAGCAGTACTTC.

The chain combines TRBV2 with TRBJ2-1; 8 bases line up with TRBD1. The germline CDR1 and CDR2 sequences are SNHLY and FYNNEI. Trimming cost V 6 bases and J 3 bases; bases outside gene matches: 4. The length of the CDR3 is 14 residues. The CDR3 spells CASRKGQVYNEQFF. For the CDR3, the DNA is TGTGCCAGCAGGAAGGGACAGGTCTACAATGAGCAGTTCTTC.

The rearrangement links TRBV18 to TRBJ2-5; TRBD1 agrees at 9 bases. The J call could be wrong; TRBJ2-7 is a better fit for the DNA end. This CDR3 has 16 amino acids. CDR1 and CDR2 (germline): KGHSH, LQKENI. DNA for the CDR3: TGTGCCAGCTCACCACTTATGGGACAGGGAAACTACGAGCAGTACTTC. This encodes CASSPLMGQGNYEQYF.

This clonotype was seen a handful of times. The chain combines TRBV28 with TRBJ1-2; a weak D match, TRBD1 (6 bases). Trimming shortened V by 6 bases and J by 8 bases, and 22 bases separated the two germline ends. This CDR3 contains 15 residues. Germline CDR1 is MDHEN and CDR2 is SYDVKM. The CDR3 is CASSPPEIQGGGYTF. In nucleotides, the CDR3 is TGTGCCAGCAGCCCCCCTGAGATACAGGGAGGCGGCTACACCTTC.

The table lists this clonotype with a few counts. This rearrangement joins TRBV2 to TRBJ2-1, with 11 bases aligning to TRBD2. This CDR3 has 16 residues. Germline values: CDR1 SNHLY, CDR2 FYNNEI. V gave up 3 bases and J gave up 6 bases; unmatched junction bases: 7. The CDR3 DNA is TGTGCCAGCAGTGAGCAACCGGGACTAGCGGCCAATGAGCAGTTCTTC. The encoded protein is CASSEQPGLAANEQFF.

This clonotype was detected a few times. The V gene is TRBV27, the J gene TRBJ2-3; weak D call: TRBD2 (6 bases). Trimming removed 7 bases at V and 2 bases at J, with 10 bases between. Germline CDR1 reads MNHEY; CDR2 reads SMNVEV (reference sequence). The CDR3 is 13 amino acids. The CDR3 region has the DNA TGTGCCAGCAAAACGGGACTCACAGATACGCAGTATTTT. Translated: CASKTGLTDTQYF.